The T cell receptor (beta chain) described here comes from a study of vaccination and CD4 T cells after COVID-19. Notes on the study in general: The median SARS-CoV-2-reactive clonotype number increased from around 19 to 38, without statistical significance.

Per germline, CDR1 DFQATT and CDR2 SNEGSKA (reference sequence). The germline V and J ends were trimmed by 0 bases and 7 bases, with 13 bases remaining between them. This CDR3 is 14 amino acids long. Remarks on this clonotype: Its antigen is still unknown.

The Oncomine TCR Beta short-read assay sequenced DNA from cultured CD4+ T cells. TCRdb redid the calling of the PCR reads with MiXCR, one entry per CDR3 protein. This repertoire shows approximately 12,000 distinct CDR3 sequences, around 41% found once; its top ten account for around 22%. Indicated treatment: roughly ten-day PBMC culture with coronavirus spike peptide pools or control peptides (ViraFEST assay). The rearrangement uses TRBV20-1 and TRBJ2-1, with a tentative D call TRBD2 (6 bases). This receptor was obtained from a human donor with COVID-19. Specimen: cultured CD4+ T cells from blood. DNA of the CDR3: TGCAGTGCTAGAGATCTCGGGGACTGGAATGAGCAGTTCTTC. It yields the protein CSARDLGDWNEQFF.